Listed here are 4 T cell receptor beta chains from one sample, sequenced in a study of PD-1 blockade in mismatch repair-deficient tumors. Sequenced by immunoSEQ multiplex PCR; TCRdb stores in-frame clones only, minus some. This sample has around 40,000 clones, with roughly three quarters found just once. The sample consisted of peripheral blood, taken 4 weeks after starting pembrolizumab. The receptors stem from an adult with mismatch repair-deficient cancer.

The genes are TRBV7-9 and TRBJ2-1; 12 nucleotides agree with TRBD2. The CDR3 contains 19 residues. Trimming took 5 bases from V and 2 from J; bases not matched to a gene: 13. The germline CDR1 and CDR2 sequences are SEHNR and FQNEAQ (reference sequence). CDR3 in amino acids: CASSSPGLAGTRTYNEQFF. The CDR3 coding sequence is TGTGCCAGCAGCAGCCCGGGACTAGCGGGTACCCGAACCTACAATGAGCAGTTCTTC.

The chain's CDR3 is CASRGASTRGSYNEQFF. CDR3 DNA: TGTGCCAGCAGAGGGGCCTCAACTAGGGGCTCCTACAATGAGCAGTTCTTC. This chain joins TRBV2 and TRBJ2-1, with D possibly called TRBD1 or TRBD2 (5 bases each). The CDR3 runs 17 residues. The V gene lost 6 bases and the J gene lost 0 bases, with 18 bases spanning the gap. CDR1 and CDR2 (germline): SNHLY, FYNNEI. Full variable domain (rest looked up from reference TRBV2 and TRBJ2-1): EPEVTQTPSHQVTQMGQEVILRCVPISNHLYFYWYRQILGQKVEFLVSFYNNEISEKSEIFDDQFSVERPDGSNFTLKIRSTKLEDSAMYFCASRGASTRGSYNEQFFGPGTRLTVL.

V usage is TRBV5-1 and J usage is TRBJ1-4, with 10 bases identical to TRBD1. The CDR3 contains 15 residues. Germline loops: CDR1 SGHRS, CDR2 YFSETQ. The J segment lost 9 bases and the V segment lost 3 bases, leaving 8 bases of the junction unmatched. CDR3 sequence (DNA): TGCGCCAGCAGCTCTCCGGGACAGGGGAGACAAAAACTGTTTTTT. This encodes CASSSPGQGRQKLFF. Using reference TRBV5-1 and TRBJ1-4 for the parts outside the CDR3, the full variable domain is KAGVTQTPRYLIKTRGQQVTLSCSPISGHRSVSWYQQTPGQGLQFLFEYFSETQRNKGNFPGRFSGRQFSNSRSEMNVSTLELGDSALYLCASSSPGQGRQKLFFGSGTQLSVL.

The rearrangement links TRBV6-5 to TRBJ1-1; weak D call: TRBD1 (5 bases). V lost 4 bases and J 6 bases, leaving 9 bases between the germline ends. Germline V CDR1 and CDR2: MNHEY, SVGAGI. The CDR3 contains 12 residues. CDR3 nucleotides: TGTGCCAGCAGTTCTGGGGGTTCTGAAGCTTTCTTT. Protein: CASSSGGSEAFF.